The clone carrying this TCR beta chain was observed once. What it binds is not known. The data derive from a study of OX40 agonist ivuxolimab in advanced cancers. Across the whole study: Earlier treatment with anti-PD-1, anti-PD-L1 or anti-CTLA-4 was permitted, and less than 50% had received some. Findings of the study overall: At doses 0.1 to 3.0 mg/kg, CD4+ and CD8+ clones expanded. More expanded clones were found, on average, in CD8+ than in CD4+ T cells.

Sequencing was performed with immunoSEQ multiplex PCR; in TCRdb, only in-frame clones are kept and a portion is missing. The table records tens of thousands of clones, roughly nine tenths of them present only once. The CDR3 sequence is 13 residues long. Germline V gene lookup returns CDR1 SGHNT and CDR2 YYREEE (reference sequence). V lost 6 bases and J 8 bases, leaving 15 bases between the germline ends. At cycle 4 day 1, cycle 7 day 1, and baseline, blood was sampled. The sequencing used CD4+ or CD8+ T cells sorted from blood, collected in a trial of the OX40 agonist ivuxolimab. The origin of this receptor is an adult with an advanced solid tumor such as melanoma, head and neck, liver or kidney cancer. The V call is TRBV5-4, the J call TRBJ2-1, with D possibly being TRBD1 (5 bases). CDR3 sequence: CASKQVPWDEQFF. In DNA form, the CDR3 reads TGTGCCAGCAAACAGGTACCCTGGGATGAGCAGTTCTTC.